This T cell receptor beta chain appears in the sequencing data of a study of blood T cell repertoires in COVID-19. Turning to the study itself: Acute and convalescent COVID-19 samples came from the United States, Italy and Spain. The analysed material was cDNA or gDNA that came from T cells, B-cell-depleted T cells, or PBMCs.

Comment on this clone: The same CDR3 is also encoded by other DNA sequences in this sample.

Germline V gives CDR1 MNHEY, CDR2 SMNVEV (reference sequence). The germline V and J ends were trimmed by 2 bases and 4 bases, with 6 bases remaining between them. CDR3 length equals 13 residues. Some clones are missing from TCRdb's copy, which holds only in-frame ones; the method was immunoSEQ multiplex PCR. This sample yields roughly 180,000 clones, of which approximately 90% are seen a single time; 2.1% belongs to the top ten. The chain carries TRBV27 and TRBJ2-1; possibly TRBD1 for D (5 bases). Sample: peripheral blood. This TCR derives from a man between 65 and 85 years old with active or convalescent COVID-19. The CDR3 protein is CASSLNRYNEQFF. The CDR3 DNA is TGTGCCAGCAGTTTAAACAGGTACAATGAGCAGTTCTTC.